This is a list of T cell receptor beta chains from one sample in a study of blood T cell repertoires in COVID-19. Assay: immunoSEQ multiplex PCR; the TCRdb copy retains only in-frame clones and omits some. The sample has around 200,000 clones; 85% to 90% are singletons. Material: peripheral blood. These TCRs come from a man older than 75 with acute or convalescent COVID-19. CDR3s include the opening cysteine and the closing phenylalanine or tryptophan. A D gene is named only where the DNA matches it firmly. The size of a clone is reported for some rows only, either as once, few or many, or as a class for expanded clones.

TRBD1	TRBV6-4	-	14	TRBJ1-2	TGTGCCAGCAGAAAGGACAGGGGATCTGGTGGCTACACCTTC	CASRKDRGSGGYTF
-	TRBV5-4	-	11	TRBJ2-7	TGTGCCAGCAGCGAGGGAAACGAGCAGTACTTC	CASSEGNEQYF
TRBD1	TRBV28	-	16	TRBJ1-4	TGTGCCAGCGTAGGGGCGGCTGGACAGGCCGTACGAAAACTGTTTTTT	CASVGAAGQAVRKLFF
-	TRBV28	-	14	TRBJ2-1	TGTGCCACCACTAGGTCCGAAGCCTACAATGAGCAGTTCTTC	CATTRSEAYNEQFF
TRBD2	TRBV10-1	-	19	TRBJ2-3	TGCGCCAGCAGTGAGACGGCTAGCGGGAGAGCCTCTAGCACAGATACGCAGTATTTT	CASSETASGRASSTDTQYF
TRBD2	TRBV27	-	15	TRBJ2-1	TGTGCCAGCGGTCGAGCGGGAGGTTTCTACAATGAGCAGTTCTTC	CASGRAGGFYNEQFF
-	TRBV10-3	-	15	TRBJ2-1	TGTGCCATCAGTGACTCGGGACTGCCATCCAATGAGCAGTTCTTC	CAISDSGLPSNEQFF
-	TRBV2	-	12	TRBJ2-2	TGTGCCAGCAGTGTTGTCAGGGTGGAGCTGTTTTTT	CASSVVRVELFF
-	TRBV7-9	-	15	TRBJ2-2	TGTGCCAGCATCCAGTTGGGGGGTGACACCGGGGAGCTGTTTTTT	CASIQLGGDTGELFF
-	TRBV5-1	-	15	TRBJ2-3	TGCGCCAGCAGCTTGCAACTAGCTAGCACAGATACGCAGTATTTT	CASSLQLASTDTQYF
TRBD2	TRBV6-2/TRBV6-3	-	16	TRBJ2-5	TGTGCCAGCAGCCCTCGAACTAGCGGAAGTGAAGAGACCCAGTACTTC	CASSPRTSGSEETQYF
-	TRBV15	-	13	TRBJ2-7	TGTGCCACCAGTCTGACGGGGAGCTACGAGCAGTACTTC	CATSLTGSYEQYF
TRBD2	TRBV7-3	-	14	TRBJ2-3	TGTGCCAGCCGCCCGGGGGGAGCTTCAGATACGCAGTATTTT	CASRPGGASDTQYF
TRBD1	TRBV24-1	-	17	TRBJ1-6	TGTGCCACCAGTGATCTGAACCGGGACAGCAATAATTCACCCCTCCACTTT	CATSDLNRDSNNSPLHF
TRBD1	TRBV7-2	-	14	TRBJ1-5	TGTGCCAGCAGCTCCGAGGGGGCCACTCAGCCCCAGCATTTT	CASSSEGATQPQHF
TRBD1	TRBV7-3	-	14	TRBJ2-7	TGTGCCAGCAGTCCCGGGACAGGGAAGTACGAGCAGTACTTC	CASSPGTGKYEQYF
TRBD1	TRBV28	few	15	TRBJ1-4	TGTGCCAGCAGTTACAACCGACAGGGCGGAGAAAAACTGTTTTTT	CASSYNRQGGEKLFF
TRBD2	TRBV5-1	once	15	TRBJ2-5	TGCGCCAGCAGAGCGGGACCCGTAAGCTTGGAGACCCAGTACTTC	CASRAGPVSLETQYF
TRBD2	TRBV11-2	-	14	TRBJ2-7	TGTGCCAGCAGCGTTTTTGCGGGGGGCTACGAGCAGTACTTC	CASSVFAGGYEQYF
-	TRBV5-1	-	17	TRBJ2-6	TGCGCCAGCAGCTTGACCCCCGGTGTCTCTGGGGCCAACGTCCTGACTTTC	CASSLTPGVSGANVLTF
-	TRBV7-2	-	17	TRBJ2-5	TGTGCCAGCAGCTTATCGACAGAGCAGTCCTACCAAGAGACCCAGTACTTC	CASSLSTEQSYQETQYF
-	TRBV19	-	15	TRBJ1-2	TGTGCCAGTAGTATCGACGGCAGGCCTAACTATGGCTACACCTTC	CASSIDGRPNYGYTF